This T cell receptor (beta chain) appears in the sequencing data of a study of graft-versus-host responses after intestinal transplantation. Study background: Recipients across the board were started on anti-thymocyte globulin induction, then kept on tacrolimus and steroids for roughly 3 years.

Germline V lookup: CDR1 SGHKS, CDR2 YYEKEE (reference sequence). The CDR3 totals 15 residues. Trimming removed 4 bases from V and 2 bases from J; junction bases left unmatched: 5. On this clone itself: What it binds is unknown.

Study conclusions and caveats: An association linked early post-transplant HvG declines with peak circulating GvH clone levels. GvH clones occurred in recipient marrow; some first appeared in ileum or blood.

The method was immunoSEQ multiplex PCR; TCRdb's version includes in-frame clones alone and lacks a portion of them. Of about 90,000 clones listed, under 85% are singletons. This chain links TRBV5-5 with TRBJ2-1, with 8 bases aligning to TRBD1. The TCR sequence derives from a human donor who received an intestinal transplant. The starting material was unstimulated CD8+ T cells sorted from spleen or lymph node cells, obtained before intestinal transplant. DNA of the CDR3: TGTGCCAGCAGCGTCGACAGGGGACCCTACAATGAGCAGTTCTTC. Translated, it gives CASSVDRGPYNEQFF.